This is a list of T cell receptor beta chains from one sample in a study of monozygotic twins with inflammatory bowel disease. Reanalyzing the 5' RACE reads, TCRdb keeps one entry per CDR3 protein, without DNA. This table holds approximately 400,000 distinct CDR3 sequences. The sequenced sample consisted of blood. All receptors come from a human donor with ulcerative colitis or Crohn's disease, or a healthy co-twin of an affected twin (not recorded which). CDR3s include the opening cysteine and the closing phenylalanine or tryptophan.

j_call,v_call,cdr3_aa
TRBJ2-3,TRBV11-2,CASSLVPYAGGSDTQYF
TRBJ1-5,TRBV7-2,CASSLGQAYANQPQHF
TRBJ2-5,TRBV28,CASSFLLAGGGETQYF
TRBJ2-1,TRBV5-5,CASSSGEGASYNEQFF
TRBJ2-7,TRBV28,CASSFRQGYYEQYF
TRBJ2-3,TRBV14,CASSQVGRGTDTQYF
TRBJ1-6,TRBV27,CASWGGLYNSPLHF
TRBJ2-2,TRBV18,CASSPKGTGELFF
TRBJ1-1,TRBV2,CASSRPDRSRGAFF
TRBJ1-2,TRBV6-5,CASSYSQGAGYGYTF
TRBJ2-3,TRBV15,CATSRPLDGSTDTQYF
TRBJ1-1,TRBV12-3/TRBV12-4,CASSRWGGLNTEAFF
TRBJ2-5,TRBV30,CAWSNSGEETQYF
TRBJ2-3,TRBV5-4,CASSITSGGTDTQYF
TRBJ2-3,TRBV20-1,CSASPTGIPDTQYF
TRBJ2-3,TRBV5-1,CAGMTSGGDRRGTDTQYF
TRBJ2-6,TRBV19,CASSSLTGSGANVLTF
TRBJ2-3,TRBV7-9,CASSQRGLPTDTQYF
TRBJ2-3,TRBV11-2,CASSLNEGLVGTDTQYF
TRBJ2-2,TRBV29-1,CSVEVNTGGSNTGELFF
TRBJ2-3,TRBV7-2,CASSFSPPTVGMTQYF
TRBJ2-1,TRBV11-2,CASSKDRVFNEQFF
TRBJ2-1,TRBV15,CATSRPGTASNEQFF
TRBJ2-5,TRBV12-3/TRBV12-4,CASSLTGGGTQYF
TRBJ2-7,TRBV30,CAWSVKGLHTEQYF
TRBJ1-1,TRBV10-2,CASTRPGGYTEAFF
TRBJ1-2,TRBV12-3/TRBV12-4,CASTLGRVYGYTF
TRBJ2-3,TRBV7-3,CASSLTGLGVGTDTQYF
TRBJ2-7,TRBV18,CASSPDDRENPHGDYEQYF